Sequencing of this TCR beta chain was carried out in a study of Ad26.COV2.S vaccination and SARS-CoV-2 variants. Study-wide background: Ad26.COV2.S shots went into the muscle once or twice, 56 days apart.

The germline V gene encodes CDR1 SGHNT and CDR2 YYREEE (reference sequence). CDR3 length: 13 amino acids. V gave up 4 bases and J gave up 10 bases, with 12 bases separating them. The table came from immunoSEQ multiplex PCR; TCRdb's copy has only in-frame clones and leaves some out. The repertoire holds 400,000 to 450,000 clones, around 90% seen once, with approximately 12% in the top ten. Described treatment: about 20 received Ad26.COV2.S at low or high dose, single or two shots; roughly five received placebo; per-sample allocation not given. Each sample was drawn 63 days after the first injection (of vaccine or placebo). Expression of Wuhan-strain SARS-CoV-2 spike came from the Ad26 vector that formed the vaccine.

The chain carries TRBV5-4 and TRBJ1-6; D not resolved. The receptor comes from a person aged 18 to 59 who received the Ad26.COV2.S COVID-19 vaccine or a placebo. The source was peripheral blood, collected in a trial of Ad26.COV2.S vaccine versus placebo. CDR3 sequence: CASSGGLGSPLHF. In DNA form, the CDR3 reads TGTGCCAGCAGCGGCGGGCTTGGGTCACCCCTCCACTTT.